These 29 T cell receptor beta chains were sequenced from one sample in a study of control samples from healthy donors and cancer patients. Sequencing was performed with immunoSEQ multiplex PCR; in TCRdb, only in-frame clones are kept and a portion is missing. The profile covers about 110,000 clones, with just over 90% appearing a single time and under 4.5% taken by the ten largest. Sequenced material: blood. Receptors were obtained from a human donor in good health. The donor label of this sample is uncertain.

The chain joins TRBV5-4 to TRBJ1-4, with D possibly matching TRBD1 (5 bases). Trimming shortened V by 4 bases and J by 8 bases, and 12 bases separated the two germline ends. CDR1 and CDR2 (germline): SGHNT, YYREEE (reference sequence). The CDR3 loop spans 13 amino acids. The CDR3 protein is CASSVGGDEKLFF. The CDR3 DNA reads TGTGCCAGCAGCGTCGGGGGGGACGAAAAACTGTTTTTT. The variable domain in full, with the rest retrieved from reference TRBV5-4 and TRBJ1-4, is ETGVTQSPTHLIKTRGQQVTLRCSSQSGHNTVSWYQQALGQGPQFIFQYYREEENGRGNFPPRFSGLQFPNYSSELNVNALELDDSALYLCASSVGGDEKLFFGSGTQLSVL.

In DNA, the CDR3 is TGTGCCAGCACATTCAGCGGGGGATTTGGCGGGGAGCTGTTTTTT. This gives the protein CASTFSGGFGGELFF. The V gene is TRBV6-6, the J gene TRBJ2-2; 8 bases agree with TRBD2. The V and J ends lost 7 bases and 7 bases, in that order; junction bases with no gene match: 11. Germline loops: CDR1 MNHNY, CDR2 SVGAGI (reference sequence). This CDR3 is 15 amino acids long.

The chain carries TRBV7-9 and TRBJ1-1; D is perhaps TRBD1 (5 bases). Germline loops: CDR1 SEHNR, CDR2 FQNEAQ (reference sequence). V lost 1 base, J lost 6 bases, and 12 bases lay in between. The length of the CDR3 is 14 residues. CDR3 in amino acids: CASSLGGSEPEAFF. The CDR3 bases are TGTGCCAGCAGCTTAGGGGGGTCAGAACCTGAAGCTTTCTTT.

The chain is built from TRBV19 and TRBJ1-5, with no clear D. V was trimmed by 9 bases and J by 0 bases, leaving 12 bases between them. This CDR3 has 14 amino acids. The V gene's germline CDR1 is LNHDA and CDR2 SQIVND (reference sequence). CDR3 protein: CASTPGSSNQPQHF. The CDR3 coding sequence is TGTGCCAGCACACCCGGGAGTAGCAATCAGCCCCAGCATTTT.

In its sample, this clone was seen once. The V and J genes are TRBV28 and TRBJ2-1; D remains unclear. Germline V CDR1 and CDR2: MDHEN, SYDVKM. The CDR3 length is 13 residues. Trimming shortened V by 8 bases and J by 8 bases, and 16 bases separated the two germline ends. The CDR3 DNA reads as TGTGCCAGCCGATCCATAGGGCGAGATGAGCAGTTCTTC. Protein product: CASRSIGRDEQFF. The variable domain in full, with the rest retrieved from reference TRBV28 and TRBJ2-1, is DVKVTQSSRYLVKRTGEKVFLECVQDMDHENMFWYRQDPGLGLRLIYFSYDVKMKEKGDIPEGYSVSREKKERFSLILESASTNQTSMYLCASRSIGRDEQFFGPGTRLTVL.

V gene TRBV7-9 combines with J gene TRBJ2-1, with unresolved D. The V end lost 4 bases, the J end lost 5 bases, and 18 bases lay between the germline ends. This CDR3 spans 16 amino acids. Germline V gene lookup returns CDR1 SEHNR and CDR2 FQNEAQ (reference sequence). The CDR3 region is CASSSVGQDLNNEQFF. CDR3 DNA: TGTGCCAGCAGCTCGGTGGGCCAGGACCTGAACAATGAGCAGTTCTTC.

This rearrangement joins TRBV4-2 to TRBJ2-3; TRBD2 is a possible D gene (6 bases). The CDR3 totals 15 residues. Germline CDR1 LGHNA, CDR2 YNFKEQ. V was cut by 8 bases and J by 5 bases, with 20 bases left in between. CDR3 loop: CASAVGGGGGDTQYF. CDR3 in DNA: TGTGCCAGCGCCGTGGGGGGAGGAGGTGGAGATACGCAGTATTTT.

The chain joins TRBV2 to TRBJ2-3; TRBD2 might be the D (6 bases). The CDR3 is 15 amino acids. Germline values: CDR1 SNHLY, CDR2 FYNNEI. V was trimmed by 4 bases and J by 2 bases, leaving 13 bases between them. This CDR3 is CASSGDFAFTDTQYF. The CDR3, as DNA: TGTGCCAGCAGTGGGGACTTTGCGTTCACAGATACGCAGTATTTT.

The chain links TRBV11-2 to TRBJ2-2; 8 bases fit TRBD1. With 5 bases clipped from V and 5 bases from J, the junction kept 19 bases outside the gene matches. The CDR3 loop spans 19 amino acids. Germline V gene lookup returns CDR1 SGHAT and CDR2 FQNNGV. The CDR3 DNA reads TGTGCCAGCAGCGCAACCCGGACAGGGCCCGTATTAGGGACCGGGGAGCTGTTTTTT. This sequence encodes CASSATRTGPVLGTGELFF.

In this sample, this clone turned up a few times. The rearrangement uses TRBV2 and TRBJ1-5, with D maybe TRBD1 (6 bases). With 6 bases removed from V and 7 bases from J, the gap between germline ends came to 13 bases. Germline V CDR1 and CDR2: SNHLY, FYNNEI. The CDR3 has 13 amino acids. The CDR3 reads CASREQGYQPQHF. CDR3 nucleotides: TGTGCCAGCAGAGAGCAGGGGTACCAGCCCCAGCATTTT.

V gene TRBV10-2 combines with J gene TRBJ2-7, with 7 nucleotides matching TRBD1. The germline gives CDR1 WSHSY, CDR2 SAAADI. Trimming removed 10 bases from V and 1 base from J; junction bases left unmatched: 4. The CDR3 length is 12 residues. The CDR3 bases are TGCGCCACCAGACAGGGTTCCTACGAGCAGTACTTC. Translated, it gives CATRQGSYEQYF.

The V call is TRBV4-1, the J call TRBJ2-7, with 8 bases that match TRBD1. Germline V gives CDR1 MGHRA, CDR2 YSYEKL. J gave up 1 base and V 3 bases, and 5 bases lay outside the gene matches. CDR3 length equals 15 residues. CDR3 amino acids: CASSQTGENSYEQYF. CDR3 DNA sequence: TGCGCCAGCAGCCAGACAGGGGAAAATTCCTACGAGCAGTACTTC.

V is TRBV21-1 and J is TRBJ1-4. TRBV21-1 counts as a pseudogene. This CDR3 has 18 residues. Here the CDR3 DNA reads TGTGCCAGCAGCAAAGTGGGTCCGGGGAGAGCAACTAATGAAAAACTGTTTTTT. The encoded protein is CASSKVGPGRATNEKLFF.

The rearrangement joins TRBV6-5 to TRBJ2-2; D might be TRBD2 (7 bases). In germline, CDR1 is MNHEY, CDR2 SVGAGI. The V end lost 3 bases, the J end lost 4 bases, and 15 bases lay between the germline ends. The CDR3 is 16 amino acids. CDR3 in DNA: TGTGCCAGCAGTTATAGGGGGGGAGTTATCACCGGGGAGCTGTTTTTT. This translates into CASSYRGGVITGELFF.

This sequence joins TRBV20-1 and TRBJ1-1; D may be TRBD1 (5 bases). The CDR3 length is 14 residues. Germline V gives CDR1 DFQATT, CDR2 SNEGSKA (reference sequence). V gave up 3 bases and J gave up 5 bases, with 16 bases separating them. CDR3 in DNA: TGCAGTGCTAGTGTGGGGGTGGGGAGGACTGAAGCTTTCTTT. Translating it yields CSASVGVGRTEAFF.

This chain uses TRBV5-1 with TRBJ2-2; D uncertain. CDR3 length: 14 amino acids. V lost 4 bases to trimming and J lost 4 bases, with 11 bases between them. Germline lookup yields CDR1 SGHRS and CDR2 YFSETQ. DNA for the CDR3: TGCGCCAGCAGCCTGGCCAGGACCACCGGGGAGCTGTTTTTT. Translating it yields CASSLARTTGELFF. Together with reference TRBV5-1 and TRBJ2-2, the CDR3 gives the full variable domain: KAGVTQTPRYLIKTRGQQVTLSCSPISGHRSVSWYQQTPGQGLQFLFEYFSETQRNKGNFPGRFSGRQFSNSRSEMNVSTLELGDSALYLCASSLARTTGELFFGEGSRLTVL.

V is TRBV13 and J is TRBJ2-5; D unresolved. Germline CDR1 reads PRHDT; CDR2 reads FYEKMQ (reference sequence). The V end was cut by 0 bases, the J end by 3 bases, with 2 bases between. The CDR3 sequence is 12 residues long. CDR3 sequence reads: CASSLGKETQYF. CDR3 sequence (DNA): TGTGCCAGCAGCTTAGGGAAAGAGACCCAGTACTTC. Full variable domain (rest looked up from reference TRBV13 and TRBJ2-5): AAGVIQSPRHLIKEKRETATLKCYPIPRHDTVYWYQQGPGQDPQFLISFYEKMQSDKGSIPDRFSAQQFSDYHSELNMSSLELGDSALYFCASSLGKETQYFGPGTRLLVL.

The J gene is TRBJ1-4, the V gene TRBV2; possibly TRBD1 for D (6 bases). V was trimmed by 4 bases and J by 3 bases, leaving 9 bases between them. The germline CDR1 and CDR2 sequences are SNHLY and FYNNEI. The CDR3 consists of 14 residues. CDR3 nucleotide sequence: TGTGCCAGCAGTGTACAGGGACCTAATGAAAAACTGTTTTTT. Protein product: CASSVQGPNEKLFF.

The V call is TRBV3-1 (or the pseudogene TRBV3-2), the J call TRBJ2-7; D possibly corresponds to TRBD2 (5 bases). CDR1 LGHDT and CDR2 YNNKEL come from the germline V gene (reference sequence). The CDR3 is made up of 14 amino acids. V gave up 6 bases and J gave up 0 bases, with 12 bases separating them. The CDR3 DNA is TGTGCCAGCAGTGGGGATACTAGCTCCTACGAGCAGTACTTC. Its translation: CASSGDTSSYEQYF.

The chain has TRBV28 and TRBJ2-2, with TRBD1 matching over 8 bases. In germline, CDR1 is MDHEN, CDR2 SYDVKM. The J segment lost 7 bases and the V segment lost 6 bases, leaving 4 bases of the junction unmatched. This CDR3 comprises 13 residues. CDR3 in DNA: TGTGCCAGCAGCGCACAGGGGGTCGGGGAGCTGTTTTTT. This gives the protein CASSAQGVGELFF.

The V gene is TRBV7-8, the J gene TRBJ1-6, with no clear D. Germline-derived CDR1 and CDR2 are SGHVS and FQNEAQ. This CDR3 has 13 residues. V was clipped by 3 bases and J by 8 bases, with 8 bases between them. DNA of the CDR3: TGTGCCAGCAGCTTTCCGGGAGATTCACCCCTCCACTTT. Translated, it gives CASSFPGDSPLHF. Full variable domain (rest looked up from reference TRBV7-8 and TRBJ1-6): GAGVSQSPRYKVAKRGQDVALRCDPISGHVSLFWYQQALGQGPEFLTYFQNEAQLDKSGLPSDRFFAERPEGSVSTLKIQRTQQEDSAVYLCASSFPGDSPLHFGNGTRLTVT.

The CDR3 here is CASSSRAQGESPLHF. CDR3 bases: TGTGCCAGCTCATCACGGGCACAGGGCGAGTCACCCCTCCACTTT. The rearrangement links TRBV18 to TRBJ1-6, with a possible D match to TRBD1 (6 bases). The V gene lost 5 bases and the J gene lost 10 bases, with 18 bases spanning the gap. CDR1 KGHSH and CDR2 LQKENI come from the germline V gene. CDR3 size: 15 residues.

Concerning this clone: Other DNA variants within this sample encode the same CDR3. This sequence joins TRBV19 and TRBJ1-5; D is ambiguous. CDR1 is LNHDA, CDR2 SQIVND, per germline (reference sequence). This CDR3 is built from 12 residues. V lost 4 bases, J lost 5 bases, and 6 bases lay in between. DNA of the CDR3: TGTGCCAGTAGTACCAATCATCAGCCCCAGCATTTT. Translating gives CASSTNHQPQHF.

The CDR3 DNA is TGTGCCAGCAGTGGACAGGGAATTGAAGCTTTCTTT. Its protein is CASSGQGIEAFF. V usage is TRBV2 and J usage is TRBJ1-1; TRBD1 aligns across 7 bases. With 4 bases clipped from V and 7 bases from J, the junction kept 3 bases outside the gene matches. CDR1 is SNHLY, CDR2 FYNNEI, per germline. The CDR3 is 12 amino acids. Supplemented by reference TRBV2 and TRBJ1-1, the full variable domain reads EPEVTQTPSHQVTQMGQEVILRCVPISNHLYFYWYRQILGQKVEFLVSFYNNEISEKSEIFDDQFSVERPDGSNFTLKIRSTKLEDSAMYFCASSGQGIEAFFGQGTRLTVV.

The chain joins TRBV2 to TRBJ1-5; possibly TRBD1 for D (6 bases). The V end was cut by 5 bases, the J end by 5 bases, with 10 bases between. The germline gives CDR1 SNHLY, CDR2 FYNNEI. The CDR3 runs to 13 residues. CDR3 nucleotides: TGTGCCAGCAGTCGGGACACTGATCAGCCCCAGCATTTT. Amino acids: CASSRDTDQPQHF.

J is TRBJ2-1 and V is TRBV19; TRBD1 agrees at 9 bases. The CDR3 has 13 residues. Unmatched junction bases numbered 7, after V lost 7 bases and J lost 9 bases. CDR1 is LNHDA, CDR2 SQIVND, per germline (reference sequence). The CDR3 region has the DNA TGTGCCAGTAATAGGGGGACAGGGACTGAGCAGTTCTTC. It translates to CASNRGTGTEQFF. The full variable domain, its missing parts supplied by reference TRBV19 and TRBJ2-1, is DGGITQSPKYLFRKEGQNVTLSCEQNLNHDAMYWYRQDPGQGLRLIYYSQIVNDFQKGDIAEGYSVSREKKESFPLTVTSAQKNPTAFYLCASNRGTGTEQFFGPGTRLTVL.

The CDR3 spells CASSTYRGVMNTEAFF. The DNA for the CDR3 is TGTGCCAGCAGCACCTACCGGGGCGTAATGAACACTGAAGCTTTCTTT. This chain links TRBV7-2 with TRBJ1-1, with a weak D call TRBD1 (5 bases). The ends were cut back, 5 bases at V and 0 bases at J, with 16 bases in the middle. CDR3 length: 16 amino acids. CDR1 SGHTA and CDR2 FQGNSA come from the germline V gene. Together with reference TRBV7-2 and TRBJ1-1, the CDR3 gives the full variable domain: GAGVSQSPSNKVTEKGKDVELRCDPISGHTALYWYRQSLGQGLEFLIYFQGNSAPDKSGLPSDRFSAERTGGSVSTLTIQRTQQEDSAVYLCASSTYRGVMNTEAFFGQGTRLTVV.

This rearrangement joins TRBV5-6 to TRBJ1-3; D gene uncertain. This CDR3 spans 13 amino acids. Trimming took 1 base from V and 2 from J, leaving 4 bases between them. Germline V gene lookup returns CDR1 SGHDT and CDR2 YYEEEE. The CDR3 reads CASSLLTGNTIYF. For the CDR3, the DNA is TGTGCCAGCAGCTTGCTAACTGGAAACACCATATATTTT.

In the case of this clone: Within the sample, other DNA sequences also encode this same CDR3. The CDR3 nucleotides read TGTGCCAGCAGGGGTAGCTCCTACAATGAGCAGTTCTTC. As protein: CASRGSSYNEQFF. The rearrangement uses TRBV6-5 and TRBJ2-1; no firm D call. CDR1 is MNHEY, CDR2 SVGAGI, per germline. V lost 6 bases to trimming and J lost 0 bases, with 6 bases between them. The CDR3 runs 13 residues.